This T cell receptor beta chain was observed in a study of molecular identifiers for immune sequencing clone quantification. Study outcomes and limitations: Highly expanded clones may be undercounted when identical TCR molecules share barcodes.

There are a few counts of this clonotype. Its antigen is as yet unknown. Germline CDR1 reads MDHEN; CDR2 reads SYDVKM. V shed 10 bases and J 1 base; nucleotides not matched to a gene: 1. The CDR3 sequence is 13 residues long. Using its own MiXCR run on the PCR reads, TCRdb lists one record per CDR3 protein. There are some 70,000 distinct CDR3 sequences in the sample; about a sixth occur only once, and over 1.3% lies in the top ten. The TCR was taken from a human donor in good health. Some libraries in this study had Jurkat cell RNA spiked in. The V call is TRBV28, the J call TRBJ2-7; 13 bases fit TRBD2. Material: naive CD8+ T cells from blood, with Jurkat cell RNA spiked in. The sample's subset: FACS-sorted CD8+CD4-CCR7+CD45RA+ naive T cells. CDR3 residues: CATGLAGSYEQYF. In nucleotides, the CDR3 is TGTGCCACGGGACTAGCGGGATCCTACGAGCAGTACTTC.